The rows below give T cell receptor beta chains drawn from one sample of a study of tumor-infiltrating lymphocytes in localized non-small cell lung cancer. Measured with immunoSEQ multiplex PCR; TCRdb has only the in-frame clones, and not every one. The sample has more than 15,000 clones, approximately 70% seen once; the top ten hold roughly 9.8%. The source material was lung tumor tissue. Receptors originate from a human donor with non-small cell lung cancer. CDR3s include the opening cysteine and the closing phenylalanine or tryptophan. The order of the fields is V gene, D gene, J gene, CDR3 protein. The D gene is left open where the match is weak.

v_gene: TRBV4-3; d_gene: .; j_gene: TRBJ1-4; CDR3aa: CASSFGPGSTEKLFF
v_gene: TRBV27; d_gene: TRBD1; j_gene: TRBJ2-7; CDR3aa: CASSGSPGTGSSYEQYF
v_gene: TRBV20-1; d_gene: .; j_gene: TRBJ2-7; CDR3aa: CSALTSYEQYF
v_gene: TRBV7-2; d_gene: .; j_gene: TRBJ1-1; CDR3aa: CASSPRSGLMNTEAFF
v_gene: TRBV4-1; d_gene: TRBD1; j_gene: TRBJ1-5; CDR3aa: CASSHLGQGNQPQHF
v_gene: TRBV29-1; d_gene: .; j_gene: TRBJ2-2; CDR3aa: CSVGNTGELFF
v_gene: TRBV27; d_gene: TRBD1; j_gene: TRBJ1-6; CDR3aa: CASSRDSYNSPLHF
v_gene: TRBV27; d_gene: TRBD2; j_gene: TRBJ2-2; CDR3aa: CVSSLLAGGVTGELFF
v_gene: TRBV7-8; d_gene: .; j_gene: TRBJ2-6; CDR3aa: CASSFGGRAGANVLTF
v_gene: TRBV7-2; d_gene: TRBD1; j_gene: TRBJ1-2; CDR3aa: CASSLYGTGRDGYTF
v_gene: TRBV28; d_gene: .; j_gene: TRBJ2-5; CDR3aa: CASSFSSGLETQYF
v_gene: TRBV14; d_gene: .; j_gene: TRBJ2-7; CDR3aa: CASSQGGARAYEQYF
v_gene: TRBV11-2; d_gene: .; j_gene: TRBJ1-3; CDR3aa: CASSEGSSGNTIYF
v_gene: TRBV7-8; d_gene: TRBD1; j_gene: TRBJ1-2; CDR3aa: CASSERDREYGYTF
v_gene: TRBV28; d_gene: .; j_gene: TRBJ2-7; CDR3aa: CASSLWTLAYEQYF
v_gene: TRBV5-4; d_gene: TRBD2; j_gene: TRBJ2-5; CDR3aa: CASSLLAGGETQYF
v_gene: TRBV10-3; d_gene: .; j_gene: TRBJ2-3; CDR3aa: CAISEQSRTGDTQYF
v_gene: TRBV6-1; d_gene: TRBD1; j_gene: TRBJ2-3; CDR3aa: CASSGQVGPDTQYF
v_gene: TRBV2; d_gene: TRBD1; j_gene: TRBJ2-5; CDR3aa: CASTSTGTGVVETQYF
v_gene: TRBV15; d_gene: .; j_gene: TRBJ1-5; CDR3aa: CATSSISGARGNQPQHF
v_gene: TRBV4-2; d_gene: TRBD2; j_gene: TRBJ2-1; CDR3aa: CASSPRTSGSGNEQFF
v_gene: TRBV19; d_gene: .; j_gene: TRBJ2-1; CDR3aa: CASSSIPSVAYNEQFF
v_gene: TRBV9; d_gene: .; j_gene: TRBJ2-1; CDR3aa: CASSVSLNEQFF
v_gene: TRBV5-1; d_gene: TRBD2; j_gene: TRBJ2-3; CDR3aa: CASSGGTSGSINTQYF
v_gene: TRBV27; d_gene: .; j_gene: TRBJ2-3; CDR3aa: CASTQRAPKDTQYF
v_gene: TRBV7-9; d_gene: .; j_gene: TRBJ1-5; CDR3aa: CASSKDRHSNQPQHF
v_gene: TRBV20-1; d_gene: .; j_gene: TRBJ2-1; CDR3aa: CSAYDLEKFF
v_gene: TRBV7-2; d_gene: .; j_gene: TRBJ1-2; CDR3aa: CASSFGNREVDF
v_gene: TRBV5-1; d_gene: .; j_gene: TRBJ2-7; CDR3aa: CASSSSQGFNEQYF
v_gene: TRBV15; d_gene: .; j_gene: TRBJ1-2; CDR3aa: CATSRGGGGPNYGYTF
v_gene: TRBV5-4; d_gene: TRBD1; j_gene: TRBJ2-7; CDR3aa: CASSPGGTGWGEQYF
v_gene: TRBV5-1; d_gene: .; j_gene: TRBJ2-2; CDR3aa: CASSWTGRGYTGELFF
v_gene: TRBV15; d_gene: TRBD1; j_gene: TRBJ1-1; CDR3aa: CATSRDVGGGTEAFF